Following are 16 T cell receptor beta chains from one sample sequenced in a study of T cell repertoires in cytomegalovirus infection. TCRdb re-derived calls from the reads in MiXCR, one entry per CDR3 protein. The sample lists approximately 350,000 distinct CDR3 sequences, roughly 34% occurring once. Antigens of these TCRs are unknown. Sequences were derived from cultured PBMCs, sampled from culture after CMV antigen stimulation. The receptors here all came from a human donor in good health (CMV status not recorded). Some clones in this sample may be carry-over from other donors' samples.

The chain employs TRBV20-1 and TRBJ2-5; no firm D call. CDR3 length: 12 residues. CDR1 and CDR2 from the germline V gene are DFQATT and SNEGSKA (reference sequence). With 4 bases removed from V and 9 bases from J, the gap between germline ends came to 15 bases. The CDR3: CSAKGPDIAQYF. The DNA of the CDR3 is TGCAGTGCTAAAGGACCTGACATTGCCCAGTACTTC.

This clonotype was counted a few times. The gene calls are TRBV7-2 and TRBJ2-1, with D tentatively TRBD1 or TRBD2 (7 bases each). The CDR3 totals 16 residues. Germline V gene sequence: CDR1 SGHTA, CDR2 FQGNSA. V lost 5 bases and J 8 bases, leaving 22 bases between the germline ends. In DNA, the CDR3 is TGTGCCAGCAGCACAGGGGCCGCGGGCGGGAGCTATGAGCAGTTCTTC. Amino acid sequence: CASSTGAAGGSYEQFF.

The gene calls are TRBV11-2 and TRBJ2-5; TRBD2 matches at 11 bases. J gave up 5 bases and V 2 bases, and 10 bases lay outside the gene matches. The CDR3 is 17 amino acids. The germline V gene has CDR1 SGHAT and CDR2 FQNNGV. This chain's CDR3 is CASSLFGLAGGDETQYF. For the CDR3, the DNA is TGTGCCAGCAGCTTATTTGGGCTAGCGGGAGGCGATGAGACCCAGTACTTC.

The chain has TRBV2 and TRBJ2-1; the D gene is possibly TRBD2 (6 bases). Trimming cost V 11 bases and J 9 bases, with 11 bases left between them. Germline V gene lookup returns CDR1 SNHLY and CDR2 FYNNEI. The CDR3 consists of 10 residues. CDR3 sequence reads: CAGGAGEQFF. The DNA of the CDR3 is TGTGCCGGCGGGGCGGGTGAGCAGTTCTTC.

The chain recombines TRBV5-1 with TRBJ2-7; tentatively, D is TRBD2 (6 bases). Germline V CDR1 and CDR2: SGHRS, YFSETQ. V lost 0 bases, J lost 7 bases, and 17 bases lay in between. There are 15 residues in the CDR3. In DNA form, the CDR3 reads TGCGCCAGCAGCTTGGTCCCGGGAGTAACGGGGGAGCAGTACGTC. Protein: CASSLVPGVTGEQYV.

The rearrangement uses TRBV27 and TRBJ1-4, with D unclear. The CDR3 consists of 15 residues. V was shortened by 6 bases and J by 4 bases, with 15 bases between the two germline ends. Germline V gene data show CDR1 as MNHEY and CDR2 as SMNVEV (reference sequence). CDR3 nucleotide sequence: TGTGCCAGCAGCCCACCGGACGGCCGTAATGAAAAACTGTTTTTT. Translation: CASSPPDGRNEKLFF. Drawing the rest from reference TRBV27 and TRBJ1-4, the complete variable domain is EAQVTQNPRYLITVTGKKLTVTCSQNMNHEYMSWYRQDPGLGLRQIYYSMNVEVTDKGDVPEGYKVSRKEKRNFPLILESPSPNQTSLYFCASSPPDGRNEKLFFGSGTQLSVL.

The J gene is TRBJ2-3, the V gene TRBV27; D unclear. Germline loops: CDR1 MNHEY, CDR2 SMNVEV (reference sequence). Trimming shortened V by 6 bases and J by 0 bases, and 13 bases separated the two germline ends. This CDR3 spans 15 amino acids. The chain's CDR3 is CASSPLGRSTDTQYF. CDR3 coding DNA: TGTGCCAGCAGCCCCCTTGGCCGTAGCACAGATACGCAGTATTTT.

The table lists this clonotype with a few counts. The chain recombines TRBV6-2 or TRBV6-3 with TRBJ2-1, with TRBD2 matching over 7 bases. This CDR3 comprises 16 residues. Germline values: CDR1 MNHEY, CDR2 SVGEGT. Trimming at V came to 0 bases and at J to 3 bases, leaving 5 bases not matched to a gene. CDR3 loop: CASSYSLRERYNEQFF. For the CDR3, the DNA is TGTGCCAGCAGTTACTCGTTGCGGGAGCGCTACAATGAGCAGTTCTTC.

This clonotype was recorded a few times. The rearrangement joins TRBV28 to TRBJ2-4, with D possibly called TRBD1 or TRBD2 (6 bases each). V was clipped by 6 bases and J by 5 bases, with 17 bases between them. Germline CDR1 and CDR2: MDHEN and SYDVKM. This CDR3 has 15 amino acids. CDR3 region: CASSQRGVNQNIQYF. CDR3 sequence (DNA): TGTGCCAGCAGCCAAAGGGGGGTTAATCAAAACATTCAGTACTTC.

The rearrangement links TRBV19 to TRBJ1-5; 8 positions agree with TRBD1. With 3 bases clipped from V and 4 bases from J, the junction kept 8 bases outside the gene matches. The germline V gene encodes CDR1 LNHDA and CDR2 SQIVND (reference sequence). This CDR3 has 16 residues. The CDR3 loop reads CASSISFRQGNQPQHF. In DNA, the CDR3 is TGTGCCAGTAGTATTTCATTCAGACAGGGGAATCAGCCCCAGCATTTT.

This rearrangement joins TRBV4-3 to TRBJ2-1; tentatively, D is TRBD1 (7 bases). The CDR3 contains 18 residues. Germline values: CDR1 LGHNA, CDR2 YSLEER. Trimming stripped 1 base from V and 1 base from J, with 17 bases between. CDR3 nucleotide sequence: TGCGCCAGCAGCCAAGGGGGGGCAGGGGGAGTGTCCTACAATGAGCAGTTCTTC. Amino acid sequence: CASSQGGAGGVSYNEQFF.

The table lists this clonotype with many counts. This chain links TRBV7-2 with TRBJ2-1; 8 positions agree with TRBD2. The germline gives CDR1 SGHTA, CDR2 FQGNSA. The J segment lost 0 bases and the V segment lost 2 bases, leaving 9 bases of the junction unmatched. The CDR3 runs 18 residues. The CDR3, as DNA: TGTGCCAGCAGCTTACTCGCGGGAGGAGGGAGCTCCTACAATGAGCAGTTCTTC. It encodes CASSLLAGGGSSYNEQFF.

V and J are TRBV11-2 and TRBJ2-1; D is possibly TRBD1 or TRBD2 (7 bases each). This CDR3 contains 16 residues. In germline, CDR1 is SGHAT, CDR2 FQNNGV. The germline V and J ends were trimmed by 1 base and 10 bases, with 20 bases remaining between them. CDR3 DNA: TGTGCCAGCAGCTTAGCGCAGGGGGGAGGGCCACGGGAGCAGTTCTTC. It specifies CASSLAQGGGPREQFF.

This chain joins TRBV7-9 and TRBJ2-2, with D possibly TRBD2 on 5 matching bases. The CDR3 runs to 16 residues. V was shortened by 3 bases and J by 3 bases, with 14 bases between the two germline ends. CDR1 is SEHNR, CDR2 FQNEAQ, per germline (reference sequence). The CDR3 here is CASSFWGIGDTGELFF. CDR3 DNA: TGTGCCAGCAGCTTCTGGGGAATCGGGGACACCGGGGAGCTGTTTTTT.

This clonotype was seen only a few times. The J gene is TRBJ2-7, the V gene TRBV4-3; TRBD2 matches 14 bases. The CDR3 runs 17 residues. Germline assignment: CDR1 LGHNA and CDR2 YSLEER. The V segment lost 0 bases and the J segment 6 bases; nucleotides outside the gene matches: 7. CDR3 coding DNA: TGCGCCAGCAGCCAAGAAGGGGGACTAGCGGGAGATAGCGAGCAGTACGTC. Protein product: CASSQEGGLAGDSEQYV.

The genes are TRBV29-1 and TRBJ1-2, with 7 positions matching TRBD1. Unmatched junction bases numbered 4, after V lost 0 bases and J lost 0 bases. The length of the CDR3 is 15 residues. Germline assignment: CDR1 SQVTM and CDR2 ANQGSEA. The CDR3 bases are TGCAGCGTTGAAGAAGGACAGGCAACTAACTATGGCTACACCTTC. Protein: CSVEEGQATNYGYTF.